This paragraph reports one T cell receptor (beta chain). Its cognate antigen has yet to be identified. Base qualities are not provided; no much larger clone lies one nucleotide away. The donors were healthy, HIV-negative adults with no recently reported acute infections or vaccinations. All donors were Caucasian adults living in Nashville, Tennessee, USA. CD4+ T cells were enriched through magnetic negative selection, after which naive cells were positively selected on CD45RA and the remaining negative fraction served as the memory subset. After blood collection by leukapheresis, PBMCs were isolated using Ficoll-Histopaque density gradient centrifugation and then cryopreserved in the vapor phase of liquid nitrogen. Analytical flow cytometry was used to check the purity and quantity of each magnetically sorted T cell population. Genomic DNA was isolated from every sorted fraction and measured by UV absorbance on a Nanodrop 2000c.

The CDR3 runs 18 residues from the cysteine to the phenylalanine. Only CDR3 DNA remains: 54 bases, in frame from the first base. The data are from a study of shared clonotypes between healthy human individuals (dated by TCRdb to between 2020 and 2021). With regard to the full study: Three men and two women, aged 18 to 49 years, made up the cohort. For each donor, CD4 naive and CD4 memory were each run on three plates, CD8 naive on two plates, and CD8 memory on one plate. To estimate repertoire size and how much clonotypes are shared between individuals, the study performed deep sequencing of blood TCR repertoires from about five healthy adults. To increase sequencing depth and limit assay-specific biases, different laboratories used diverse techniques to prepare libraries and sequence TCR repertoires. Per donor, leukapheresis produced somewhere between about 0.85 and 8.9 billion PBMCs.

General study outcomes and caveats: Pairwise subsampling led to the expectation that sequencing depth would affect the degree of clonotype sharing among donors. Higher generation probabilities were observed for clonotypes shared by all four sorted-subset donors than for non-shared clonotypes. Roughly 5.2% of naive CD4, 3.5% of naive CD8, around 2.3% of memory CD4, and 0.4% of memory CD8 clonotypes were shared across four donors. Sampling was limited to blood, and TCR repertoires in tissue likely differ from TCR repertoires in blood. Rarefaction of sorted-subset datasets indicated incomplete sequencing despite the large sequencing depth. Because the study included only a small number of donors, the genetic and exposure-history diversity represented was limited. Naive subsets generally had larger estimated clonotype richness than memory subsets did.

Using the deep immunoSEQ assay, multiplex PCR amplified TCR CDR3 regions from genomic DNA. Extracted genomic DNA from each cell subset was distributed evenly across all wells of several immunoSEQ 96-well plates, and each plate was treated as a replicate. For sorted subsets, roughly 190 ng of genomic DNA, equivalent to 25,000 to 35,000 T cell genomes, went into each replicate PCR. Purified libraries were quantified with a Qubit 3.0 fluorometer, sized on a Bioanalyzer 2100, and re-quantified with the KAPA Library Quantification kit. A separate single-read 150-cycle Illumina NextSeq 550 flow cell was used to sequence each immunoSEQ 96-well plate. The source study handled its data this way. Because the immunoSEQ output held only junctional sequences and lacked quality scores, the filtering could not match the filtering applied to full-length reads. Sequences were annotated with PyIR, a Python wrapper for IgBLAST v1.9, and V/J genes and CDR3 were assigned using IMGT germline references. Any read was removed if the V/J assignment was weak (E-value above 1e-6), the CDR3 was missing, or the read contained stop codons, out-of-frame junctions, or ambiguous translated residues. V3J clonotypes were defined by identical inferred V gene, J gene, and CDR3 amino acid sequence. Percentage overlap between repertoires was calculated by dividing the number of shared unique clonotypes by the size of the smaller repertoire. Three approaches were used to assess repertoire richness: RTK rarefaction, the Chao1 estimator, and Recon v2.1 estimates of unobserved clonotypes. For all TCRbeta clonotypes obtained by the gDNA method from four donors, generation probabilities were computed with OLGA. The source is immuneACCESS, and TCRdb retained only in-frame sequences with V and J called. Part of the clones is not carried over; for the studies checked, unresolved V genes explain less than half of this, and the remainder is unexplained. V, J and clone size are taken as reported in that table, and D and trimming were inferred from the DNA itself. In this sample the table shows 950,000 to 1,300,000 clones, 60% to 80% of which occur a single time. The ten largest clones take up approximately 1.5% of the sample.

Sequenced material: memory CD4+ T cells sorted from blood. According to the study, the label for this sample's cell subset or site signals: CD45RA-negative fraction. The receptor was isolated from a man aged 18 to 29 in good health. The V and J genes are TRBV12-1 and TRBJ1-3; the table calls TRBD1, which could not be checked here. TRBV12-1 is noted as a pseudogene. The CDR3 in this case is CASSFGGDSSSSGNTIYF. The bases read TGTGCCAGCAGCTTTGGCGGGGACAGCTCAAGCTCTGGAAACACCATATATTTT.